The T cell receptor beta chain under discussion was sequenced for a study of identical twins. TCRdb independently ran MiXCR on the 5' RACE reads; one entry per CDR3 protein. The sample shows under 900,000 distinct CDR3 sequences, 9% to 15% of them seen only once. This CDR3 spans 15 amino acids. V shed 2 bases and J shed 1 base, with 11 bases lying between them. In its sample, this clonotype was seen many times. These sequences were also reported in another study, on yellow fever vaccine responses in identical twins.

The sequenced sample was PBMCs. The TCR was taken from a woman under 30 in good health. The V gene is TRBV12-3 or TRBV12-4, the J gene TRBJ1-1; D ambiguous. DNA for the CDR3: TGTGCCAGCAGTTTAATCGGTTTCCCGAACACTGAAGCTTTCTTT. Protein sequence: CASSLIGFPNTEAFF.